This TCR beta chain is drawn from a study of T cells in Graves' hyperthyroidism and ophthalmopathy. Study details: Peripheral blood was obtained at initial diagnosis, preceding any treatment.

This CDR3 is 16 amino acids long. The germline gives CDR1 MNHEY, CDR2 SVGAGI. The V and J ends lost 4 bases and 10 bases, in that order; junction bases with no gene match: 13. From RNA transcripts, TCR beta CDR3 regions were amplified. HTBI primers were employed in a first-round RT-PCR of the TCR CDR3. TCRdb fed the multiplex PCR reads into MiXCR, producing one record per CDR3 protein. The table lists under 400,000 distinct CDR3 sequences, approximately 15% of them singletons, with approximately 9.9% in the top ten. The diagnoses drew upon clinical symptoms, serum thyroxine and TRAb, thyroid ultrasound and orbital computed tomography.

The sequenced sample consisted of blood. The sequence came from an older woman with Graves' hyperthyroidism. The rearrangement links TRBV6-5 to TRBJ1-6, with TRBD1 matching 7 bases. For the CDR3, the DNA is TGTGCCAGCAGTTCCTCCGACAGGGCGGTAGGATCACCCCTCCACTTT. Its protein product is CASSSSDRAVGSPLHF.